This is a list of T cell receptor beta chains from one sample in a study of radiation and T cells in renal cell carcinoma. Clones were sequenced by immunoSEQ multiplex PCR, and TCRdb holds only the in-frame ones, with some missing. The sample lists tens of thousands of clones; around 78% were seen once. This sample comprised blood, obtained from a patient whose treatment included radiotherapy and nephrectomy. These receptors were obtained from a man aged 55 to 69 with renal cell carcinoma. The CDR3 runs from the conserved cysteine through the conserved F or W. D genes are given only for firm matches.

-	TRBV12-2	TRBJ2-2	CASRFREKGSTSGTQYTGELFF
-	TRBV5-8	TRBJ2-3	CASTAPWREGQYF
-	TRBV4-2	TRBJ1-5	CASSRLVSGSGQPQHF
-	TRBV2	TRBJ1-5	CASSEERGTQPQHF
-	TRBV5-6	TRBJ1-4	CASSLAGQLGEKLFF
-	TRBV5-4	TRBJ2-3	CASSLSTTTTDTQYF
-	TRBV27	TRBJ2-1	CASSLVTRHNEQFF
-	TRBV11-2	TRBJ2-5	CASSLDPQVQTQYF
-	TRBV15	TRBJ2-3	CATSRAAGLVGGTDTQYF
-	TRBV19	TRBJ2-2	CASSIQGTGELFF
TRBD2	TRBV6-5	TRBJ2-5	CASSGGLAETQYF
TRBD1	TRBV11-2	TRBJ1-1	CASSSPGQGVAFF
-	TRBV6-5	TRBJ2-1	CASSYGAQGEQFF
-	TRBV4-3	TRBJ2-5	CASSQDSETQYF
-	TRBV6-5	TRBJ1-1	CASSYRELTEAFF
-	TRBV14	TRBJ2-2	CASSQVVPGELFF
-	TRBV12-5	TRBJ1-2	CASGLGVGDYGYTF
-	TRBV10-3	TRBJ2-7	CAKVTPGTESYEQYF
TRBD1	TRBV11-2	TRBJ2-1	CASSLDQGVGGNEQFF
-	TRBV19	TRBJ2-3	CASRSQGTDTQYF
-	TRBV11-2	TRBJ2-1	CASTGEGHEQFF
TRBD2	TRBV5-1	TRBJ2-1	CASSPRGSGRPNEQFF
TRBD2	TRBV28	TRBJ2-3	CASSLLFPGGSRLLGTDTQYF
TRBD1	TRBV15	TRBJ1-4	CATSGKGGAGEKLFF
-	TRBV29-1	TRBJ2-7	CSVLPDYNSYEQYF
-	TRBV7-9	TRBJ1-4	CASSLKGRSNEKLFF